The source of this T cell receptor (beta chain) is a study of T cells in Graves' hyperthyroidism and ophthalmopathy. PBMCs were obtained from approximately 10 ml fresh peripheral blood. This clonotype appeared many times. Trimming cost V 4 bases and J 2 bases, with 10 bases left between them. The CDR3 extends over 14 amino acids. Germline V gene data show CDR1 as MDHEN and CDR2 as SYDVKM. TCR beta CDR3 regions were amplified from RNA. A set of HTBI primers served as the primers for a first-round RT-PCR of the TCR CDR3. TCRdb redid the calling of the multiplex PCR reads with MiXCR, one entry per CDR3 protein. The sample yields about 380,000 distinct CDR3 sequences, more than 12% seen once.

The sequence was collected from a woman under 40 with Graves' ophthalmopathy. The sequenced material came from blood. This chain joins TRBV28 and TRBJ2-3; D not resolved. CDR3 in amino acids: CASSSSQHTDTQYF. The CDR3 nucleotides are TGTGCCAGCAGTTCGTCGCAGCACACAGATACGCAGTATTTT.